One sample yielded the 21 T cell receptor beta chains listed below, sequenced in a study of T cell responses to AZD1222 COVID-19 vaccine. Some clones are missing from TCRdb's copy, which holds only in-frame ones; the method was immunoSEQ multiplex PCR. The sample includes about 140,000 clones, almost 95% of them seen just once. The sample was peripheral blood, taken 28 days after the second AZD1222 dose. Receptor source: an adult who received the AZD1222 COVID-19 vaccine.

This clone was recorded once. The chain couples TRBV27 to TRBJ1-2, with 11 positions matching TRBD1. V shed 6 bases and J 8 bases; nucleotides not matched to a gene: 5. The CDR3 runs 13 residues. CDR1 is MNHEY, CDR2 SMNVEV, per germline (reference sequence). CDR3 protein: CASRIGQGAGYTF. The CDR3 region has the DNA TGTGCCAGCAGAATAGGACAGGGGGCGGGCTACACCTTC.

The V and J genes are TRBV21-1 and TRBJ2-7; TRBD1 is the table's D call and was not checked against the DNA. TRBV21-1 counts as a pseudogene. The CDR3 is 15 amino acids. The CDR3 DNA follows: TGTGCCAGCAGCAAAGCGGCTGACAGGACCTACGAGCAGTACTTC. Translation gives CASSKAADRTYEQYF.

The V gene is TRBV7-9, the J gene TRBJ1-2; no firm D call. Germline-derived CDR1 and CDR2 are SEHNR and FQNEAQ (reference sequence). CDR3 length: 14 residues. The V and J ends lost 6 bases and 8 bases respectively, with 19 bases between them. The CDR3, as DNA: TGTGCCAGCAGTCGGACTGGCCCGCCGGGAGGCTACACCTTC. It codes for CASSRTGPPGGYTF.

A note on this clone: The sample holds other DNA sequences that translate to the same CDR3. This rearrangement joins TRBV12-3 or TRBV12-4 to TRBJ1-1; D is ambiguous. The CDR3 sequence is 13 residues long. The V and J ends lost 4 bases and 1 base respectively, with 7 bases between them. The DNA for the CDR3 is TGTGCCAGCAGTTCCCCAGGGAACACTGAAGCTTTCTTT. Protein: CASSSPGNTEAFF.

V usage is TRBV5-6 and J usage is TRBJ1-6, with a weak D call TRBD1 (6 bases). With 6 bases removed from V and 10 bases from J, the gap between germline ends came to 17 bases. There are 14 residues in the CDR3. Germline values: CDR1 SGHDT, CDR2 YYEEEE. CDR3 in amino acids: CASKRTEKTSPLHF. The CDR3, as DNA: TGTGCCAGCAAGCGGACAGAAAAAACATCACCCCTCCACTTT. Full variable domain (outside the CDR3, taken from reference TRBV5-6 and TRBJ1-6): DAGVTQSPTHLIKTRGQQVTLRCSPKSGHDTVSWYQQALGQGPQFIFQYYEEEERQRGNFPDRFSGHQFPNYSSELNVNALLLGDSALYLCASKRTEKTSPLHFGNGTRLTVT.

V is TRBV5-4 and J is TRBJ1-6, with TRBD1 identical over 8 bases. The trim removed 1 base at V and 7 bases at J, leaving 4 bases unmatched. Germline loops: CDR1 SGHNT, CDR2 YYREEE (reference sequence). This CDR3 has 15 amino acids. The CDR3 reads CASSLSGTGNSPLHF. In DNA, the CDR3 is TGTGCCAGCAGCTTGTCCGGGACAGGAAATTCACCCCTCCACTTT.

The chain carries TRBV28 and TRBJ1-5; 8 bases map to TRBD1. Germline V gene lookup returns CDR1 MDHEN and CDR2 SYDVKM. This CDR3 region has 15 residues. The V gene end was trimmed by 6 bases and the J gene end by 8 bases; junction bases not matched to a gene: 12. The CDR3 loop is CASSRDRNLVKPQHF. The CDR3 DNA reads TGTGCCAGCAGCCGGGACAGGAACCTCGTAAAGCCCCAGCATTTT.

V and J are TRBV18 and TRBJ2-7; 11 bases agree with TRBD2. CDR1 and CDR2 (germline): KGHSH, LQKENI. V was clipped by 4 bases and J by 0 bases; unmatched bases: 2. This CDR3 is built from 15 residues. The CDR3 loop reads CASSQTSGSSYEQYF. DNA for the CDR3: TGTGCCAGCTCACAAACTAGCGGGAGCTCCTACGAGCAGTACTTC.

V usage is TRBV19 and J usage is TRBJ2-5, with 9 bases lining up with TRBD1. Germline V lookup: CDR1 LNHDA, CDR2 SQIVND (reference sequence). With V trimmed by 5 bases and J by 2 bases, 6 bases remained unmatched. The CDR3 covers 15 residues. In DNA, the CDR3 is TGTGCCAGTAGTCCTCGGACAGGGGTACAAGAGACCCAGTACTTC. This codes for CASSPRTGVQETQYF.

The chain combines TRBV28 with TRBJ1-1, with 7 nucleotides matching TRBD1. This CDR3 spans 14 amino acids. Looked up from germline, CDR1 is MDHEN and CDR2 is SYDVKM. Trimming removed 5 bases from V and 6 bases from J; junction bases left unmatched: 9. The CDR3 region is CASSVDRAGAEAFF. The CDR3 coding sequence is TGTGCCAGCAGTGTAGACAGGGCCGGCGCTGAAGCTTTCTTT.

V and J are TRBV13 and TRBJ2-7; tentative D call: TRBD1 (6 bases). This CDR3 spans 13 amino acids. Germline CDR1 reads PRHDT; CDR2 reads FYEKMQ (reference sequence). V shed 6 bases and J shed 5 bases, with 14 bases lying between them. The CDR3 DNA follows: TGTGCCAGCAGTTCCAGGGGTTACCACGAGCAGTACTTC. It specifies CASSSRGYHEQYF. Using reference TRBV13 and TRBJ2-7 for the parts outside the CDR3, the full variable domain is AAGVIQSPRHLIKEKRETATLKCYPIPRHDTVYWYQQGPGQDPQFLISFYEKMQSDKGSIPDRFSAQQFSDYHSELNMSSLELGDSALYFCASSSRGYHEQYFGPGTRLTVT.

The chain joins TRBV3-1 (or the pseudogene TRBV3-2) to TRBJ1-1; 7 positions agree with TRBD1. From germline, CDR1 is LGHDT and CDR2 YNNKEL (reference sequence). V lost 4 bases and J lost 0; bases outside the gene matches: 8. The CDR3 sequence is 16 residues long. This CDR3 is CASSLRQGSMNTEAFF. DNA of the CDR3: TGTGCCAGCAGCCTCAGACAGGGTTCCATGAACACTGAAGCTTTCTTT.

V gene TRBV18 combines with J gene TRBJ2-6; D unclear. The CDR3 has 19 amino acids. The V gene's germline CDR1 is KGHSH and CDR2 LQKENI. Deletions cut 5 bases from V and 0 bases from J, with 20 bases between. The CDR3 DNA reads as TGTGCCAGCTCAACAAGGACCGGGTCCTCCGACTCTGGGGCCAACGTCCTGACTTTC. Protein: CASSTRTGSSDSGANVLTF. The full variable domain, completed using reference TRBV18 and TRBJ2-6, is NAGVMQNPRHLVRRRGQEARLRCSPMKGHSHVYWYRQLPEEGLKFMVYLQKENIIDESGMPKERFSAEFPKEGPSILRIQQVVRGDSAAYFCASSTRTGSSDSGANVLTFGAGSRLTVL.

CDR3 bases: TGTGCCAGCAGCGATACCCCTAATCAGGGCACAGATACGCAGTATTTT. As protein: CASSDTPNQGTDTQYF. This rearrangement joins TRBV3-1 (or the pseudogene TRBV3-2) to TRBJ2-3; no clear D gene. V lost 5 bases and J lost 1, with 16 bases in between. This CDR3 region has 16 residues. Germline V CDR1 and CDR2: LGHDT, YNNKEL (reference sequence).

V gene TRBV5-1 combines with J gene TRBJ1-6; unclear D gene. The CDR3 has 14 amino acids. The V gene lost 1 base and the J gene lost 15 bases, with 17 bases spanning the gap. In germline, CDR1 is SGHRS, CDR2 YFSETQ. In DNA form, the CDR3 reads TGCGCCAGCAGCTTGTTGGTCATTCCCAGGCTCCTCCACTTT. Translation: CASSLLVIPRLLHF.

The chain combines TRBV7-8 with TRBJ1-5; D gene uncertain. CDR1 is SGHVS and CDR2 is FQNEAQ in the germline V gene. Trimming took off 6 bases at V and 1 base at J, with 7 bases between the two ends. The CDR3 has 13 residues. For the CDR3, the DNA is TGTGCCAGCAGACAAGACAGCAATCAGCCCCAGCATTTT. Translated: CASRQDSNQPQHF. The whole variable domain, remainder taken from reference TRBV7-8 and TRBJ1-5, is GAGVSQSPRYKVAKRGQDVALRCDPISGHVSLFWYQQALGQGPEFLTYFQNEAQLDKSGLPSDRFFAERPEGSVSTLKIQRTQQEDSAVYLCASRQDSNQPQHFGDGTRLSIL.

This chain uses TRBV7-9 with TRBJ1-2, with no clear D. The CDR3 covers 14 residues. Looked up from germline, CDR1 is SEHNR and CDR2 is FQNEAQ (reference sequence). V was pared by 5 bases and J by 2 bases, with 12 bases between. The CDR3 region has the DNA TGTGCCAGCAGCCCTCCACCCTCCAACTATGGCTACACCTTC. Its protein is CASSPPPSNYGYTF.

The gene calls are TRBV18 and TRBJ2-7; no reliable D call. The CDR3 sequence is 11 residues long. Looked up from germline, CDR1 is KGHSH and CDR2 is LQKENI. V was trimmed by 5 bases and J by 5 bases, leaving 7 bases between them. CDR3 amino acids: CASSARNEQYF. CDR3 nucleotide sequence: TGTGCCAGCTCAGCACGCAACGAGCAGTACTTC. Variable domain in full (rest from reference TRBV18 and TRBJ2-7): NAGVMQNPRHLVRRRGQEARLRCSPMKGHSHVYWYRQLPEEGLKFMVYLQKENIIDESGMPKERFSAEFPKEGPSILRIQQVVRGDSAAYFCASSARNEQYFGPGTRLTVT.

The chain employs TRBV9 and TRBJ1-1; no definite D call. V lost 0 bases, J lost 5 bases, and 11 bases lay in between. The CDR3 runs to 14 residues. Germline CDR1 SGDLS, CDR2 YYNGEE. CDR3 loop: CASSVEPGRTEAFF. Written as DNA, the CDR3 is TGTGCCAGCAGCGTAGAGCCAGGAAGGACTGAAGCTTTCTTT. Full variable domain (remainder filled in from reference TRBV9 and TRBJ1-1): DSGVTQTPKHLITATGQRVTLRCSPRSGDLSVYWYQQSLDQGLQFLIQYYNGEERAKGNILERFSAQQFPDLHSELNLSSLELGDSALYFCASSVEPGRTEAFFGQGTRLTVV.

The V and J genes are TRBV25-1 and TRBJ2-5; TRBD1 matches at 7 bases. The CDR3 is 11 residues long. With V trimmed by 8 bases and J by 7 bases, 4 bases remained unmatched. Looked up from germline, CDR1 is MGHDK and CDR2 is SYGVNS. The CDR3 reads CASEGAVTQYF. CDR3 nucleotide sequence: TGTGCCAGCGAGGGGGCAGTGACCCAGTACTTC.

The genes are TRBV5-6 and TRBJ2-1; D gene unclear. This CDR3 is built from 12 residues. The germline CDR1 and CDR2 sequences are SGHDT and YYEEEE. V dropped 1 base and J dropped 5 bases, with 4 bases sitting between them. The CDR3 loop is CASSLLHNEQFF. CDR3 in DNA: TGTGCCAGCAGCTTGTTGCACAATGAGCAGTTCTTC.